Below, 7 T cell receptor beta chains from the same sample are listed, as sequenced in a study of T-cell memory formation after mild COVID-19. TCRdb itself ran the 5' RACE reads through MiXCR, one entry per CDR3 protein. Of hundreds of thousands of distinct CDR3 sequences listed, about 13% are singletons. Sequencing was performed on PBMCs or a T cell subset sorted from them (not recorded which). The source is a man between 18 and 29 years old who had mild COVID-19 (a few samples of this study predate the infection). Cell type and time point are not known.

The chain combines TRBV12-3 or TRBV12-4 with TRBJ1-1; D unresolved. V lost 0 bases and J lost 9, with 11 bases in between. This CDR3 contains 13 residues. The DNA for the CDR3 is TGTGCCAGCAGTTTAGCGCTTACCTCCCAAGCTTTCTTT. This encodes CASSLALTSQAFF.

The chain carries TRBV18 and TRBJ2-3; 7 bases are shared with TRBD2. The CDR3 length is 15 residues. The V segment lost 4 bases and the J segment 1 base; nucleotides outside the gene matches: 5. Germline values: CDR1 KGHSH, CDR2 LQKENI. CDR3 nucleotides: TGTGCCAGCTCACTAACGCTAGCGGGCACAGATACGCAGTATTTT. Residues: CASSLTLAGTDTQYF.

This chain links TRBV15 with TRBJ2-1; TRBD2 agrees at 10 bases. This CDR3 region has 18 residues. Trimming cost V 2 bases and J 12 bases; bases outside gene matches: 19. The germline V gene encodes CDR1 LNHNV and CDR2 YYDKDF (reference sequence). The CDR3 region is CATSRSPPGTSVGRGQFF. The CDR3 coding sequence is TGTGCCACCAGCAGATCCCCCCCCGGGACTAGCGTCGGTAGGGGGCAGTTCTTC.

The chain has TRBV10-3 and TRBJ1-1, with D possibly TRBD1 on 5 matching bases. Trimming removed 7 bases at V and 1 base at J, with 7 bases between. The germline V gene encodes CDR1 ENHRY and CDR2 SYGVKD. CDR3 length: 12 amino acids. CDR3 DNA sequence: TGTGCCATCATGGGGACGAACACTGAAGCTTTCTTT. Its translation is CAIMGTNTEAFF.

CDR3 in amino acids: CASSFTGLNYGYTF. CDR3 DNA: TGTGCCAGCAGTTTTACAGGGCTCAACTATGGCTACACCTTC. The chain combines TRBV28 with TRBJ1-2, with D perhaps TRBD1 (6 bases). With 3 bases removed from V and 2 bases from J, the gap between germline ends came to 10 bases. CDR1 is MDHEN and CDR2 is SYDVKM in the germline V gene. The CDR3 length is 14 residues.

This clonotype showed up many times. CDR3 in amino acids: CASSSPTGTEPFSGANVLTF. CDR3 bases: TGTGCCAGCAGCTCACCGACCGGGACTGAGCCTTTCTCTGGGGCCAACGTCCTGACTTTC. The gene calls are TRBV7-6 and TRBJ2-6; D is possibly TRBD2 (6 bases). This CDR3 region has 20 residues. CDR1 is SGHVS, CDR2 FNYEAQ, per germline. V was clipped by 4 bases and J by 0 bases, with 22 bases between them.

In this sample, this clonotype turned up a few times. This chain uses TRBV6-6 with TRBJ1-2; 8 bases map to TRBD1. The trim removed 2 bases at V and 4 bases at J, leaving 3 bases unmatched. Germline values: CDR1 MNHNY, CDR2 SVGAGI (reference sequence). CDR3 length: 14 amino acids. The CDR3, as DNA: TGTGCCAGCAGTTACCCGGACAGGGCCTATGGCTACACCTTC. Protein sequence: CASSYPDRAYGYTF.